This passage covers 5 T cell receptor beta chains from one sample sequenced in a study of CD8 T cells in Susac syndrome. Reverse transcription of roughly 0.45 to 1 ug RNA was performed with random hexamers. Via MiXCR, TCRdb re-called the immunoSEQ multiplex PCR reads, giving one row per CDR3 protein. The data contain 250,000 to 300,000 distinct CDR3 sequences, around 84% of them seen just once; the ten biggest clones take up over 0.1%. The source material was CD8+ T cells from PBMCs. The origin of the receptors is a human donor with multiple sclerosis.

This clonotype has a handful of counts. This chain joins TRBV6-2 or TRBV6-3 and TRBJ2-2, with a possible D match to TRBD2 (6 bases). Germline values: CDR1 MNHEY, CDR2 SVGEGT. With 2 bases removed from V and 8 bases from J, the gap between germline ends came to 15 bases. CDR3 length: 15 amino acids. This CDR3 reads CASSYPRLEAGELFF. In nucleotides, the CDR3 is TGTGCCAGCAGTTACCCACGACTAGAGGCGGGGGAGCTGTTTTTT.

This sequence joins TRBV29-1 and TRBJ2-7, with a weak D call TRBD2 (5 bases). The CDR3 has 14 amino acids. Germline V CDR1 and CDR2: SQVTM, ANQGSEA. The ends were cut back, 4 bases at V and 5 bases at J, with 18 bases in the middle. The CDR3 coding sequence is TGCAGCGTTGCGTCCGGGGAACCCTACCACGAGCAGTACTTC. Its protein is CSVASGEPYHEQYF.

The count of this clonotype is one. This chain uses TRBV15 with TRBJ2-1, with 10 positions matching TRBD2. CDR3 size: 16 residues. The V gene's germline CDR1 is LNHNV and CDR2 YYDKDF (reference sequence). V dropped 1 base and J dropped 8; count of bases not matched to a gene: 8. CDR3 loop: CATSRALPSGSYEQFF. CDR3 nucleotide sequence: TGTGCCACCAGCAGAGCGTTACCTAGCGGGAGCTATGAGCAGTTCTTC.

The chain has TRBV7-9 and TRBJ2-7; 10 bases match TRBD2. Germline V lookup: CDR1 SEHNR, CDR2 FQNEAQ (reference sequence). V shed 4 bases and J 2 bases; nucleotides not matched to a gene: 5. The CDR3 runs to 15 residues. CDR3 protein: CASSSLAGLTYEQYF. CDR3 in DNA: TGTGCCAGCAGCTCACTAGCGGGGCTGACCTACGAGCAGTACTTC.

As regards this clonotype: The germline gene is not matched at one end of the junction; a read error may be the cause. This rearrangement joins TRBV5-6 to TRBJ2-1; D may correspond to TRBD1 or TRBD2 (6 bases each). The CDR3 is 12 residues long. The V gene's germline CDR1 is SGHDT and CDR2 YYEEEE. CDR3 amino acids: CASSPGDNGQFF. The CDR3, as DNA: TGTGCCAGCAGCCCGGGGGACAATGGGCAGTTCTTC. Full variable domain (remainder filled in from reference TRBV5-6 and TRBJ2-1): DAGVTQSPTHLIKTRGQQVTLRCSPKSGHDTVSWYQQALGQGPQFIFQYYEEEERQRGNFPDRFSGHQFPNYSSELNVNALLLGDSALYLCASSPGDNGQFFGPGTRLTVL.